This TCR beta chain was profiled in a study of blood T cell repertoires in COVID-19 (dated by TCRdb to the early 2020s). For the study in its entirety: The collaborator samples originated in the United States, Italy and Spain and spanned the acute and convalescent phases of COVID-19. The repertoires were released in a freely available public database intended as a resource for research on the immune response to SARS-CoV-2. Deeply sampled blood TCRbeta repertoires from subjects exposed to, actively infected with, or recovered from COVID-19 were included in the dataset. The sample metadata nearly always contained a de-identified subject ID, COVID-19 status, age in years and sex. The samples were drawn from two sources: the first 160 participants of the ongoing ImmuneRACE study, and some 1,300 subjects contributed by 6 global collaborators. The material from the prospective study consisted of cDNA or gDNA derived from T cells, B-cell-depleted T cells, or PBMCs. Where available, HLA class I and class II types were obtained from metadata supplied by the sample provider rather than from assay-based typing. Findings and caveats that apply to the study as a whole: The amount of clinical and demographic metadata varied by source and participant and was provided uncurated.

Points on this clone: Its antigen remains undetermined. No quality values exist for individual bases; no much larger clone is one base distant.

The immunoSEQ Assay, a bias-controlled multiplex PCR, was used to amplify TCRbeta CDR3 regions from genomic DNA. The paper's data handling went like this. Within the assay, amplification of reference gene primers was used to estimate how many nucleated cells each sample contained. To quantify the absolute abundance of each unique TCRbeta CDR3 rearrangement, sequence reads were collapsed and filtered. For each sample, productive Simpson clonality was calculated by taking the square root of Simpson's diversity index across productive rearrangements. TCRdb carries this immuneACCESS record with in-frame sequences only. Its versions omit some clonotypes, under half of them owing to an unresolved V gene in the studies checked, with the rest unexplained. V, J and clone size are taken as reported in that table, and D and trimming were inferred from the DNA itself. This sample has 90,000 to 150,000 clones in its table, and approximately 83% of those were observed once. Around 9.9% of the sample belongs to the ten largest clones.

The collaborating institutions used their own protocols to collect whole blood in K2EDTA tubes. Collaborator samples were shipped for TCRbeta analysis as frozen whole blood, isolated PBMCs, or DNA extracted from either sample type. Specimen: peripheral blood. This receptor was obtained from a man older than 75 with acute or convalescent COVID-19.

The sequence in DNA is TGTGCCAGCAGCCCGCGGACAGGACTCATGAACACTGAAGCTTTCTTT. Its product reads: CASSPRTGLMNTEAFF. The chain links TRBV3-1 (or the pseudogene TRBV3-2) with TRBJ1-1, with 7 middle bases fitting TRBD1. Here V drops 4 bases and J drops 0 bases, and the junction holds 8 bases not matched to any gene. CDR1 and CDR2, per the germline V gene (reference sequence), are LGHDT and YNNKEL. The CDR3 goes from the cysteine to the phenylalanine over 16 residues. The retained sequence is limited to the CDR3, 48 bases, with the frame set at the first base.